Listed below are T cell receptor beta chains from one sample, sequenced in a study of blood T cell repertoires in COVID-19. Some clones are missing from TCRdb's copy, which holds only in-frame ones; the method was immunoSEQ multiplex PCR. The sample contains around 250,000 clones, around 85% of which appear only once. Material for sequencing was peripheral blood. These receptors originate from a man aged 50-59 years with active or convalescent COVID-19. Both conserved end residues are part of each CDR3. The D gene is left open where the match is weak. The size of a clone is reported for some rows only, either as once, few or many, or as a class for expanded clones.

D gene: NA
J gene: TRBJ1-2
V gene: TRBV28
clone size: few
CDR3 DNA: TGTGCCAGCAAACCCTCGGCGGTCGCTGGCTACACCTTC
CDR3 protein: CASKPSAVAGYTF

D gene: NA
J gene: TRBJ2-1
V gene: TRBV1
clone size: NA
CDR3 DNA: TGCACCAGCAGCCAAGAGGCTGGACAGGGGACCCGCAATGAGCAGTTCTTC
CDR3 protein: CTSSQEAGQGTRNEQFF

D gene: NA
J gene: TRBJ2-2
V gene: TRBV6-2/TRBV6-3
clone size: NA
CDR3 DNA: TGTGCCAGCAGTTACGGGGCGGGAAAGAACACCGGGGAGCTGTTTTTT
CDR3 protein: CASSYGAGKNTGELFF

D gene: NA
J gene: TRBJ2-2
V gene: TRBV7-2
clone size: NA
CDR3 DNA: TGTGCCAGCAGCTTAGGACTAGCGAACACCGGGGAGCTGTTTTTT
CDR3 protein: CASSLGLANTGELFF

D gene: NA
J gene: TRBJ2-1
V gene: TRBV5-1
clone size: NA
CDR3 DNA: TGCGCCAGCAGCCCCGGACAGTTGGGGGTCGAGCAGTTCTTC
CDR3 protein: CASSPGQLGVEQFF

D gene: NA
J gene: TRBJ1-6
V gene: TRBV7-2
clone size: NA
CDR3 DNA: TGTGCCAGCAGCTTAGGATCGGGTTTCTACAATTCACCCCTCCACTTT
CDR3 protein: CASSLGSGFYNSPLHF

D gene: NA
J gene: TRBJ1-3
V gene: TRBV20-1
clone size: NA
CDR3 DNA: TGCAGTGCTACCCAGGGAAACACCATATATTTT
CDR3 protein: CSATQGNTIYF

D gene: TRBD2
J gene: TRBJ2-1
V gene: TRBV19
clone size: NA
CDR3 DNA: TGTGCCAGTAGTAGCCTAGCGGGAGTGGTCGATGAGCAGTTCTTC
CDR3 protein: CASSSLAGVVDEQFF

D gene: TRBD2
J gene: TRBJ2-7
V gene: TRBV7-9
clone size: NA
CDR3 DNA: TGTGCCAGCAGCAAAAAATTCCTAGCGGGAGTTTCCGAGCAGTACTTC
CDR3 protein: CASSKKFLAGVSEQYF

D gene: NA
J gene: TRBJ1-6
V gene: TRBV24-1
clone size: NA
CDR3 DNA: TGTGCCACCAGGATCAGGAATTCACCCCTCCACTTT
CDR3 protein: CATRIRNSPLHF

D gene: TRBD1
J gene: TRBJ2-7
V gene: TRBV6-1
clone size: NA
CDR3 DNA: TGTGCCAGCAGTGAACCCCGAGGAAGTTTAGAGACAGGGCGTCGGTACGAGCAGTACTTC
CDR3 protein: CASSEPRGSLETGRRYEQYF

D gene: TRBD1
J gene: TRBJ2-1
V gene: TRBV9
clone size: NA
CDR3 DNA: TGTGCCTCCTGTCCCGGGACAGACAATGAGCAGTTCTTC
CDR3 protein: CASCPGTDNEQFF

D gene: NA
J gene: TRBJ1-2
V gene: TRBV4-1
clone size: once
CDR3 DNA: TGCGCCAGCAGCCAAAGAGAGGGCAGGGAGGGCTATGGCTACACCTTC
CDR3 protein: CASSQREGREGYGYTF

D gene: TRBD1
J gene: TRBJ1-5
V gene: TRBV14
clone size: few
CDR3 DNA: TGTGCCAGCAGCCAAGCAGGGGGCGGTCAGCCCCAGCATTTT
CDR3 protein: CASSQAGGGQPQHF

D gene: NA
J gene: TRBJ2-1
V gene: TRBV7-3
clone size: NA
CDR3 DNA: TGTGCCAGCAGCTTATCTCCAGGGGACAATGAGCAGTTCTTC
CDR3 protein: CASSLSPGDNEQFF

D gene: NA
J gene: TRBJ1-2
V gene: TRBV28
clone size: once
CDR3 DNA: TGTGCCAGCAGTACCCCGGGGAGGATTAACTATGGCTACACCTTC
CDR3 protein: CASSTPGRINYGYTF

D gene: NA
J gene: TRBJ1-1
V gene: TRBV7-3
clone size: few
CDR3 DNA: TGTGCCAGCAGCCCCGTCCCCGGGACTGAAGCTTTCTTT
CDR3 protein: CASSPVPGTEAFF

D gene: TRBD2
J gene: TRBJ2-3
V gene: TRBV28
clone size: NA
CDR3 DNA: TGTGCCAGCGCCGTTGGGGGAGGGGTGGCAGATACGCAGTATTTT
CDR3 protein: CASAVGGGVADTQYF

D gene: TRBD2
J gene: TRBJ2-5
V gene: TRBV3-1/TRBV3-2
clone size: once
CDR3 DNA: TGTGCCAGCAGCGTAACTAGCGGGAGTCTCCCCCCCCAAGAGACCCAGTACTTC
CDR3 protein: CASSVTSGSLPPQETQYF

D gene: TRBD2
J gene: TRBJ2-6
V gene: TRBV30
clone size: NA
CDR3 DNA: TGTGCCTGGAGTGTACGCCTAGCGGGAGTGTCTGGGGCCAACGTCCTGACTTTC
CDR3 protein: CAWSVRLAGVSGANVLTF

D gene: NA
J gene: TRBJ2-5
V gene: TRBV5-4
clone size: NA
CDR3 DNA: TGTGCCAGCAGCCTCGAAAGGAGGAGGGAGACCCAGTACTTC
CDR3 protein: CASSLERRRETQYF

D gene: TRBD1
J gene: TRBJ2-7
V gene: TRBV5-5
clone size: NA
CDR3 DNA: TGTGCCAGCAGCTTGGGGCTCAGACAGGGGGCTGGGGAGCAGTACTTC
CDR3 protein: CASSLGLRQGAGEQYF

D gene: NA
J gene: TRBJ1-2
V gene: TRBV25-1
clone size: NA
CDR3 DNA: TGTGCCAGCAGTGAATCCCGGGCCCTCGGGATTTACTATGGCTACACCTTC
CDR3 protein: CASSESRALGIYYGYTF

D gene: NA
J gene: TRBJ1-2
V gene: TRBV30
clone size: NA
CDR3 DNA: TGTGCCTGGAGTCCCACAGGTTCGGTAGGCTACACCTTC
CDR3 protein: CAWSPTGSVGYTF

D gene: TRBD2
J gene: TRBJ2-3
V gene: TRBV5-1
clone size: few
CDR3 DNA: TGCGCCAGCAGCTTGATCCTGCGAGCGGGAAGGTCAGATACGCAGTATTTT
CDR3 protein: CASSLILRAGRSDTQYF

D gene: NA
J gene: TRBJ1-6
V gene: TRBV7-8
clone size: NA
CDR3 DNA: TGTGCCAGCAGCTTAGTGACAGAGACTAATTCACCCCTCCACTTT
CDR3 protein: CASSLVTETNSPLHF

D gene: NA
J gene: TRBJ2-2
V gene: TRBV28
clone size: once
CDR3 DNA: TGTGCCAGCAGTTTACCGACATCGAACACCGGGGAGCTGTTTTTT
CDR3 protein: CASSLPTSNTGELFF

D gene: NA
J gene: TRBJ2-7
V gene: TRBV11-2
clone size: once
CDR3 DNA: TGTGCCAGCAGGAGCTCCTACGAGCAGTACTTC
CDR3 protein: CASRSSYEQYF

D gene: NA
J gene: TRBJ1-2
V gene: TRBV2
clone size: NA
CDR3 DNA: TGTGCCAGCAGCCGACCGGAGGGGCGGCCCTATGGCTACACCTTC
CDR3 protein: CASSRPEGRPYGYTF

D gene: NA
J gene: TRBJ1-5
V gene: TRBV6-6
clone size: NA
CDR3 DNA: TGTGCCAGCAGTTACGCCCTCTTAGCCCAGCCCCAGCATTTT
CDR3 protein: CASSYALLAQPQHF

D gene: NA
J gene: TRBJ1-1
V gene: TRBV9
clone size: once
CDR3 DNA: TGTGCCAGCAGCGTGCCCTTGGGGGGGATGAACACTGAAGCTTTCTTT
CDR3 protein: CASSVPLGGMNTEAFF

D gene: NA
J gene: TRBJ2-3
V gene: TRBV5-1
clone size: NA
CDR3 DNA: TGCGCCAGCAGCCGAGGCCGCACAGATACGCAGTATTTT
CDR3 protein: CASSRGRTDTQYF

D gene: TRBD2
J gene: TRBJ2-3
V gene: TRBV3-1/TRBV3-2
clone size: NA
CDR3 DNA: TGTGCCAGCAGCCAAGAGGCGCCGGGGACTAGCACCGATACGCAGTATTTT
CDR3 protein: CASSQEAPGTSTDTQYF

D gene: TRBD2
J gene: TRBJ2-1
V gene: TRBV9
clone size: NA
CDR3 DNA: TGTGCCAGCAGCGTAGAACTAGCGCCCCACCGTGAGCAGTTCTTC
CDR3 protein: CASSVELAPHREQFF

D gene: NA
J gene: TRBJ1-4
V gene: TRBV5-5
clone size: few
CDR3 DNA: TGTGCCAGCAGCTTGACTAACAGGGATGAAAAACTGTTTTTT
CDR3 protein: CASSLTNRDEKLFF

D gene: NA
J gene: TRBJ2-7
V gene: TRBV5-4
clone size: NA
CDR3 DNA: TGTGCCAGCAGCTCCGGGGGAAAATTCACCTACGAGCAGTACTTC
CDR3 protein: CASSSGGKFTYEQYF

D gene: NA
J gene: TRBJ2-7
V gene: TRBV10-3
clone size: NA
CDR3 DNA: TGTGCCATCAGTGAGTCCGGGGTGAAAGGATCCTACGAGCAGTACTTC
CDR3 protein: CAISESGVKGSYEQYF

D gene: NA
J gene: TRBJ2-2
V gene: TRBV9
clone size: NA
CDR3 DNA: TGTGCCAGCAGCTTCTCACAGAGGGAGCTGTTTTTT
CDR3 protein: CASSFSQRELFF

D gene: NA
J gene: TRBJ1-1
V gene: TRBV30
clone size: once
CDR3 DNA: TGTGCCTGGAGTGTATCAGGAGAAGCTTTCTTT
CDR3 protein: CAWSVSGEAFF

D gene: NA
J gene: TRBJ2-4
V gene: TRBV9
clone size: NA
CDR3 DNA: TGTGCCAGCAGCGCGTCAGGGGTGGCCAAAAACATTCAGTACTTC
CDR3 protein: CASSASGVAKNIQYF

D gene: NA
J gene: TRBJ2-7
V gene: TRBV4-3
clone size: NA
CDR3 DNA: TGCGCCAGCAGCCAAGACACTTCCTACGAGCAGTACTTC
CDR3 protein: CASSQDTSYEQYF

D gene: NA
J gene: TRBJ2-7
V gene: TRBV30
clone size: NA
CDR3 DNA: TGTGCCTGGAGTGTTAACTACGAGCAGTACTTC
CDR3 protein: CAWSVNYEQYF

D gene: NA
J gene: TRBJ2-2
V gene: TRBV5-1
clone size: NA
CDR3 DNA: TGCGCCAGCAGCCCTAGGCCGCTCCGACAGAGGAACACCGGGGAGCTGTTTTTT
CDR3 protein: CASSPRPLRQRNTGELFF